The 17 T cell receptor beta chains below all came from one sample that was sequenced in a study of T cell repertoires in cytomegalovirus infection. Their target antigens are unknown. TCRdb analysed the reads with MiXCR anew, one entry per CDR3 protein. Counted here are some 560,000 distinct CDR3 sequences, almost 40% occurring once; the ten biggest clones make up 40% to 60%. The sequencing here drew on cultured PBMCs, taken from culture after CMV antigen stimulation. These TCRs come from a human donor in good health (CMV status not recorded). Some clones in this sample may be carry-over from other donors' samples.

The V and J genes are TRBV7-2 and TRBJ2-3; weak D call: TRBD2 (6 bases). The CDR3 has 15 amino acids. CDR1 is SGHTA and CDR2 is FQGNSA in the germline V gene. With 6 bases removed from V and 1 base from J, the gap between germline ends came to 14 bases. The CDR3 region is CASRLAGLRTDTQYF. CDR3 coding DNA: TGTGCCAGCAGGCTGGCGGGGCTGCGCACAGATACGCAGTATTTT.

This sequence joins TRBV27 and TRBJ2-1, with D tentatively TRBD1 (6 bases). The CDR3 length is 20 residues. The germline V gene has CDR1 MNHEY and CDR2 SMNVEV (reference sequence). The germline V and J ends were trimmed by 5 bases and 4 bases, with 30 bases remaining between them. The CDR3, as DNA: TGTGCCAGCAGTCCCATAGGGGGATTTGGTAGTGGTGGGAATTACAATGAGCAGTTCTTC. This gives the protein CASSPIGGFGSGGNYNEQFF.

The chain joins TRBV3-1 to TRBJ2-5; no reliable D call. V lost 0 bases and J 1 base, leaving 9 bases between the germline ends. This CDR3 contains 15 residues. The V gene's germline CDR1 is LGHDT and CDR2 YNNKEL (reference sequence). The chain's CDR3 is CASSQDPGGQETQYF. The CDR3 region has the DNA TGTGCCAGCAGCCAAGATCCCGGCGGCCAAGAGACCCAGTACTTC.

The rearrangement uses TRBV11-2 and TRBJ2-2; D uncertain. V was shortened by 1 base and J by 6 bases, with 9 bases between the two germline ends. Germline values: CDR1 SGHAT, CDR2 FQNNGV. The CDR3 spans 14 residues. CDR3 residues: CASSLVHRPGELFF. The CDR3, as DNA: TGTGCCAGCAGCTTAGTCCATAGACCCGGGGAGCTGTTTTTT.

The chain links TRBV27 to TRBJ2-7, with D tentatively TRBD1 (5 bases). With 4 bases removed from V and 3 bases from J, the gap between germline ends came to 16 bases. Germline loops: CDR1 MNHEY, CDR2 SMNVEV (reference sequence). The CDR3 extends over 15 amino acids. CDR3 bases: TGTGCCAGCAGTTCCAGGGCTTTACTCTACTACGAGCAGTACTTC. Translation: CASSSRALLYYEQYF.

There are a few counts of this clonotype. The CDR3 protein is CASTSRGLREKGFEETQYF. The CDR3 DNA follows: TGTGCCAGCACCTCCAGGGGCCTGCGGGAAAAGGGGTTTGAAGAGACCCAGTACTTC. The chain recombines TRBV7-8 with TRBJ2-5, with D possibly being TRBD1 or TRBD2 (6 bases each). V lost 7 bases and J 3 bases, leaving 30 bases between the germline ends. CDR3 length: 19 residues. Germline V gene data show CDR1 as SGHVS and CDR2 as FQNEAQ. The variable domain in full, completed from reference TRBV7-8 and TRBJ2-5, reads GAGVSQSPRYKVAKRGQDVALRCDPISGHVSLFWYQQALGQGPEFLTYFQNEAQLDKSGLPSDRFFAERPEGSVSTLKIQRTQQEDSAVYLCASTSRGLREKGFEETQYFGPGTRLLVL.

This clonotype was counted only a few times. The chain recombines TRBV7-2 with TRBJ2-1; 10 bases agree with TRBD2. The germline V gene encodes CDR1 SGHTA and CDR2 FQGNSA. The CDR3 contains 17 residues. The junction had 7 bases not matched to a gene; V was cut back by 1 base and J by 4 bases. The CDR3 DNA sequence: TGTGCCAGCAGCTTAGAACAGCGGGGGGGCCTTTACAATGAGCAGTTCTTC. Translated: CASSLEQRGGLYNEQFF.

This chain uses TRBV12-3 or TRBV12-4 with TRBJ2-7, with 9 positions matching TRBD1. CDR3 size: 14 residues. V was clipped by 7 bases and J by 6 bases; unmatched bases: 10. CDR3 DNA: TGTGCCAGCACCCGGACAGGGGTAGCTGTCGAGCAGTACTTC. Translation: CASTRTGVAVEQYF.

This clonotype was seen once. The chain recombines TRBV14 with TRBJ1-1; TRBD1 agrees at 7 bases. V shed 5 bases and J 2 bases; nucleotides not matched to a gene: 11. The CDR3 spans 16 residues. Per the germline V gene, CDR1 is SGHDN and CDR2 is FVKESK. The CDR3 loop reads CASSSRTGNLNTEAFF. CDR3 nucleotides: TGTGCCAGCAGCTCCCGGACAGGAAACCTCAACACTGAAGCTTTCTTT.

J is TRBJ2-6 and V is TRBV27; D unresolved. Trimming removed 6 bases from V and 0 bases from J, with 9 bases in between. CDR1 is MNHEY, CDR2 SMNVEV, per germline (reference sequence). The CDR3 has 15 residues. In DNA, the CDR3 is TGTGCCAGCAGCGAGCTTACCTCTGGGGCCAACGTCCTGACTTTC. Protein sequence: CASSELTSGANVLTF.

This clonotype was seen a few times. This chain links TRBV28 with TRBJ1-5; no firm D call. CDR1 and CDR2 from the germline V gene are MDHEN and SYDVKM. The V end lost 4 bases, the J end lost 1 base, and 14 bases lay between the germline ends. There are 16 residues in the CDR3. The CDR3 DNA sequence: TGTGCCAGCAGTTCCACCTTTACCGGGAGCAATCAGCCCCAGCATTTT. Encoded protein: CASSSTFTGSNQPQHF.

The chain has TRBV24-1 and TRBJ1-4; no definite D call. Germline assignment: CDR1 KGHDR and CDR2 SFDVKD. This CDR3 comprises 11 residues. V lost 4 bases and J 10 bases, leaving 6 bases between the germline ends. CDR3 coding DNA: TGTGCCACCAGTGACCAGCGAAAACTGTTTTTT. This gives the protein CATSDQRKLFF.

The J gene is TRBJ2-3, the V gene TRBV6-1; D is ambiguous. The CDR3 extends over 14 amino acids. V was shortened by 8 bases and J by 2 bases, with 14 bases between the two germline ends. The germline V gene has CDR1 MNHNS and CDR2 SASEGT. For the CDR3, the DNA is TGTGCCAGCTGGTACAGAACGTTCACAGATACGCAGTATTTT. Amino acid sequence: CASWYRTFTDTQYF.

This clonotype showed up just once. The rearrangement joins TRBV4-1 to TRBJ2-3; D is unresolved. From germline, CDR1 is MGHRA and CDR2 YSYEKL. This CDR3 has 14 amino acids. Trimming cost V 2 bases and J 4 bases, with 10 bases left between them. Here the CDR3 reads CASSQIGSPDTQYF. In nucleotides, the CDR3 is TGCGCCAGCAGCCAAATCGGAAGTCCAGATACGCAGTATTTT.

The CDR3 protein is CASSLDRLAAYNEQFF. The DNA of the CDR3 is TGCGCCAGCAGCTTGGACCGGCTAGCGGCCTACAATGAGCAGTTCTTC. The rearrangement links TRBV5-1 to TRBJ2-1; 7 nucleotides align to TRBD2. V trimming: 0 bases; J trimming: 2 bases; junction bases outside the gene matches: 5. The CDR3 is 16 amino acids. Per the germline V gene, CDR1 is SGHRS and CDR2 is YFSETQ.

This clonotype was observed many times. The V gene is TRBV7-2, the J gene TRBJ2-1; unclear D gene. The V gene lost 3 bases and the J gene lost 8 bases, with 20 bases spanning the gap. Per germline, CDR1 SGHTA and CDR2 FQGNSA. The CDR3 consists of 16 residues. The CDR3 here is CASSFLDSRFAHEQFF. CDR3 nucleotides: TGTGCCAGCAGCTTCCTAGACTCCCGGTTTGCACATGAGCAGTTCTTC.

This sequence joins TRBV6-2 or TRBV6-3 and TRBJ2-1, with 14 bases identical to TRBD2. Trimming took 2 bases from V and 4 from J; bases not matched to a gene: 10. Germline CDR1 and CDR2: MNHEY and SVGEGT. The CDR3 runs to 19 residues. In DNA, the CDR3 is TGTGCCAGCAGTTACGCGGGACTAGCGGGAGTGACGGGGTACAATGAGCAGTTCTTC. Amino acids: CASSYAGLAGVTGYNEQFF.